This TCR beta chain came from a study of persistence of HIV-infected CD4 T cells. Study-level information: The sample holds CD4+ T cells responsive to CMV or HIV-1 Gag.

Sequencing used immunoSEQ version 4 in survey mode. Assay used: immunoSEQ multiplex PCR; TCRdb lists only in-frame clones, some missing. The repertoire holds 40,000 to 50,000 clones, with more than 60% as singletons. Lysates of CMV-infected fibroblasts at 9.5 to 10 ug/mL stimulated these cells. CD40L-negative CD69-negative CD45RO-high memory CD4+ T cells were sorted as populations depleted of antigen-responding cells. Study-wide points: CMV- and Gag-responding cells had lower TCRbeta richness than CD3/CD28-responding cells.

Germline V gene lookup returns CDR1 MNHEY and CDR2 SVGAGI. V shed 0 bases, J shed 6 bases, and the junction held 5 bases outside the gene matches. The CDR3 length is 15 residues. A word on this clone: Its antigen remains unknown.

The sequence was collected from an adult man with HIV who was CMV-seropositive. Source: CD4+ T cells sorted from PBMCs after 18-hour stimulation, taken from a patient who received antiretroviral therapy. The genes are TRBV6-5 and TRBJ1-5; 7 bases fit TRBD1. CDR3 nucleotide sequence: TGTGCCAGCAGTTACTCAAGGGGGCAGGTTCAGCCCCAGCATTTT. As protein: CASSYSRGQVQPQHF.